This T cell receptor (beta chain) appears in the sequencing data of a study of CD8+ T cells in alopecia areata. Overall study: Treated patients were given 5 to 10 mg oral tofacitinib twice daily. A 6-month period off drug followed tofacitinib, which lasted 6 to 18 months.

Germline CDR1 reads MGHDK; CDR2 reads SYGVNS. J gave up 3 bases and V 0 bases, and 3 bases lay outside the gene matches. The CDR3 is 16 amino acids. cDNA prepared by RNA extraction and subsequent reverse transcription served as the template for sequencing. Using immunoSEQ multiplex PCR, the repertoire was profiled, and TCRdb retains in-frame clones only, with some absent. The table shows 170,000 or so clones, with about three fifths occurring only once. Points on this clone: The antigen remains undetermined.

Treatment in this sample: oral pan-JAK inhibitor, 5-10 mg twice daily. In alopecia areata patients, both lesional scalp punch biopsies and peripheral blood were collected. General observations from the study: There were many expanded lesional clones persisting in scalp and blood during tofacitinib.

This receptor was identified in a human donor with alopecia areata. Sequenced here: CD4+ T cells sorted from blood, sampled at week 4, from a patient treated with tofacitinib. V is TRBV25-1 and J is TRBJ2-1; 9 bases line up with TRBD1. The CDR3 spells CASSEYRGQGYNEQFF. The CDR3 nucleotides are TGTGCCAGCAGTGAATATCGGGGACAGGGCTACAATGAGCAGTTCTTC. Looking up the rest from reference TRBV25-1 and TRBJ2-1 gives the full variable domain: EADIYQTPRYLVIGTGKKITLECSQTMGHDKMYWYQQDPGMELHLIHYSYGVNSTEKGDLSSESTVSRIRTEHFPLTLESARPSHTSQYLCASSEYRGQGYNEQFFGPGTRLTVL.